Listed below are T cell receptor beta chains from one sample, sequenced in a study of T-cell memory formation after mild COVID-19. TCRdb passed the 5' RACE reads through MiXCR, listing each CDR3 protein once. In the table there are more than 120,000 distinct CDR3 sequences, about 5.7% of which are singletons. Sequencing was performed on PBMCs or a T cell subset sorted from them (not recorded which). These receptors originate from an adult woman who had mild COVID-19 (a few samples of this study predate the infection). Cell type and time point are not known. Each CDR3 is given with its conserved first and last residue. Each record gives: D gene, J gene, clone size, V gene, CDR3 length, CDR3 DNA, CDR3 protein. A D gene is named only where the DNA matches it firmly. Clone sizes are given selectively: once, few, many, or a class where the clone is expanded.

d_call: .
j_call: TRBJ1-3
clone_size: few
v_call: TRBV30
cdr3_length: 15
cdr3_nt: TGTGCCTGGAGTGTCACGACCATCTCTGGAAACACCATATATTTT
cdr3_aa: CAWSVTTISGNTIYF

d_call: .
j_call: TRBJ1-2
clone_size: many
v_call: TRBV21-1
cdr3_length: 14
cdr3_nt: TGTGCCAGCAGCCGGGACAGGGTTGTCTATGGCTACACCTTC
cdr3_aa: CASSRDRVVYGYTF

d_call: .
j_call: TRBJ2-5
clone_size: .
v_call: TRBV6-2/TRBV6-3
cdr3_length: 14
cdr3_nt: TGTGCCAGCATCCGGGACAACAACCAAGAGACCCAGTACTTC
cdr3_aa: CASIRDNNQETQYF

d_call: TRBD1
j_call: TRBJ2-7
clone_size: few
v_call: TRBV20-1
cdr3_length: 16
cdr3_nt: TGCAGTGCTAGAGATCCGATACGGACAGGGTCCTCCGAGCAGTACTTC
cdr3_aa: CSARDPIRTGSSEQYF

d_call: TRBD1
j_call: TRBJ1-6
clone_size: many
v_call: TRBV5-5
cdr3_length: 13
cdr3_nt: TGTGCCAGCAACAGGGGCCCGGCCTCACCCCTCCACTTT
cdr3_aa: CASNRGPASPLHF

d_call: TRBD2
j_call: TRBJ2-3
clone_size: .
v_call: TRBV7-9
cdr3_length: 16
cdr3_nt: TGTGCCAGCAGCTCCATCACTAGCGGGAGCACAGATACGCAGTATTTT
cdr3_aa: CASSSITSGSTDTQYF

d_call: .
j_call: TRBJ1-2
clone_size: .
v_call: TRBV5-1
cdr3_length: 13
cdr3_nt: TGCGCCAGCAGCGCCCAGGGAGGCGATGGCTACACCTTC
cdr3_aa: CASSAQGGDGYTF

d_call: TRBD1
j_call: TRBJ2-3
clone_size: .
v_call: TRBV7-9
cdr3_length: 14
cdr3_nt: TGTGCCAGCAGCAAAGGACAGGGCGCAGATACGCAGTATTTT
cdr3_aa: CASSKGQGADTQYF

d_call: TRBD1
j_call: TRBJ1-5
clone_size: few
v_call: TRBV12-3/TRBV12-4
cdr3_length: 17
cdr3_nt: TGTGCCAGCAGTTCAGACAGGGAAAGGAATAGCAATCAGCCCCAGCATTTT
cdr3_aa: CASSSDRERNSNQPQHF

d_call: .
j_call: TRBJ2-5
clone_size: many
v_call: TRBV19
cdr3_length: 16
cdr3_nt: TGTGCCAGTAGTGTGGGCCGGCTCAACTTACAAGAGACCCAGTACTTC
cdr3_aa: CASSVGRLNLQETQYF

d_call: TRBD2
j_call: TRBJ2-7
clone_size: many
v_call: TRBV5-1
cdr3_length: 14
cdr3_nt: TGCGCCAGCAGCGCGACTAGCGTCGCCTACGAGCAGTACTTC
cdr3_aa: CASSATSVAYEQYF

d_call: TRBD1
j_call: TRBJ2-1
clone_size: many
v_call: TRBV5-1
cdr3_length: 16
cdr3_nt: TGCGCCAGCAGCGTACGGGGACAGCCATCCTACAATGAGCAGTTCTTC
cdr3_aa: CASSVRGQPSYNEQFF

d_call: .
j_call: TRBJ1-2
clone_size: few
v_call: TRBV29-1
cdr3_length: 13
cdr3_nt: TGCAGCGTTGGAGGGCAGGGAAACTATGGCTACACCTTC
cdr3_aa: CSVGGQGNYGYTF

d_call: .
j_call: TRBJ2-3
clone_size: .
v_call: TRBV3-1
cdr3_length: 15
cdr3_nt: TGTGCCAGCAGCGCCGTTAGGTATATCGCAGATACGCAGTATTTT
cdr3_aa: CASSAVRYIADTQYF

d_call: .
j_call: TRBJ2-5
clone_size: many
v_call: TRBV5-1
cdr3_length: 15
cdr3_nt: TGCGCCAGCAGCATCGGATTGTATGACGGAGAGACCCAGTACTTC
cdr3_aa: CASSIGLYDGETQYF

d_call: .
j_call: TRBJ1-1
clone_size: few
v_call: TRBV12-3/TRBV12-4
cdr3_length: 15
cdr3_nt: TGTGCCAGCAGTTTAGGGGGCCTCATGAACACTGAAGCTTTCTTT
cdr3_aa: CASSLGGLMNTEAFF

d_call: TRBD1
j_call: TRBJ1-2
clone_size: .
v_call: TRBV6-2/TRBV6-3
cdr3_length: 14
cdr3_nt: TGTGCCAGCAGTTCAGGGGGCTCTTCACGCGGCTACACCTTC
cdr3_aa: CASSSGGSSRGYTF

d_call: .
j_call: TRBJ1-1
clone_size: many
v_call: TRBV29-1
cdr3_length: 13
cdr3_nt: TGCAGCGTTGTTCACAGTATGAACACTGAAGCTTTCTTT
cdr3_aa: CSVVHSMNTEAFF

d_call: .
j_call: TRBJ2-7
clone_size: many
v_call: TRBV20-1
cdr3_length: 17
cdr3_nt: TGCAGTGCCGGCATCCTCGGGCTCCAATCGGTCTCCTACGAGCAGTACTTC
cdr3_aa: CSAGILGLQSVSYEQYF

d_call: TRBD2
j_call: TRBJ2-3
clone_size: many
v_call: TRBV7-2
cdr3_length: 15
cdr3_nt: TGTGCCAGCAGCTTAGGGGGGACTAGCGGGAATACGCAGTATTTT
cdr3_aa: CASSLGGTSGNTQYF

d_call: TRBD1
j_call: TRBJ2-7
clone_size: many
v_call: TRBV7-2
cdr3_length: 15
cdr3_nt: TGTGCCAGCAGCCTAGTGGGGACAGCAGCCTACGAGCAGTACTTC
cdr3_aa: CASSLVGTAAYEQYF

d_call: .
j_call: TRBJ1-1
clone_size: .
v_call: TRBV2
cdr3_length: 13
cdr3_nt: TGTGCCAGCTCTCAGGAGGGGGGAACTGAAGCTTTCTTT
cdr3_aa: CASSQEGGTEAFF

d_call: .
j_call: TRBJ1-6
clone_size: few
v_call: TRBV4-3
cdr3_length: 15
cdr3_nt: TGCGCCAGCAGCCAAGATCGGGGGGTAGGTCCACCCCTCCACTTT
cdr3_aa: CASSQDRGVGPPLHF

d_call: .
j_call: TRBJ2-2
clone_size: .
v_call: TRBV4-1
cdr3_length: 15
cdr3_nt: TGCGCCAGCAGCCAAGACACCGGGCGGACCGGGGAGCTGTTTTTT
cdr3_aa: CASSQDTGRTGELFF

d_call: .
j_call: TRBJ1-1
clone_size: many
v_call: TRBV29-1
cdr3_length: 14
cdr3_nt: TGCAGCGTTGAGAGGACAGCCATGAACACTGAAGCTTTCTTT
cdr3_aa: CSVERTAMNTEAFF

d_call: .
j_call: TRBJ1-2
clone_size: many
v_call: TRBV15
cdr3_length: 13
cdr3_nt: TGTGTCACCAGCAGAGCCAGAAGCTATGGCTACACCTTC
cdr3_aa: CVTSRARSYGYTF

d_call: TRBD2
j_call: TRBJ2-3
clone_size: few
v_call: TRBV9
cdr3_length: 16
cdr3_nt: TGTGCCAGCAGCGTCGTAAGCGGGGTACGAACAGATACGCAGTATTTT
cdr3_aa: CASSVVSGVRTDTQYF

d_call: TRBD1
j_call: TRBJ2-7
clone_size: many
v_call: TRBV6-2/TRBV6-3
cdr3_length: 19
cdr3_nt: TGTGCCAGCAGTTACTCCCGGGACAGGGGGCTGGGACAAAGCTACGAGCAGTACTTC
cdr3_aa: CASSYSRDRGLGQSYEQYF

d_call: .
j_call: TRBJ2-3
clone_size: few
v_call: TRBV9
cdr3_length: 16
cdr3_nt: TGTGCCAGCAGCGTTCAGGGAGGGGGGGCTCAAGATACGCAGTATTTT
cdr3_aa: CASSVQGGGAQDTQYF

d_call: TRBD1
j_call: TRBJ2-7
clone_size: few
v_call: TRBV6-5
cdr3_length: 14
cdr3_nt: TGTGCCAGCATTGGACAGGGCAACTTCGGGGAGCAGTACTTC
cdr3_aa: CASIGQGNFGEQYF

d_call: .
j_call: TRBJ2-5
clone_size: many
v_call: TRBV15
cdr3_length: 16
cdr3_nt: TGTGCCACCAGCAGAGATCCCTGGGGCCGCGGGGAGACCCAGTACTTC
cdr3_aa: CATSRDPWGRGETQYF

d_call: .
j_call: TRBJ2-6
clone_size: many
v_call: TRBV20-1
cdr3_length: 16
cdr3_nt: TGCAGTGCTATATCGTTTACTCCCTCTGGGGCCAACGTCCTGACTTTC
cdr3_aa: CSAISFTPSGANVLTF